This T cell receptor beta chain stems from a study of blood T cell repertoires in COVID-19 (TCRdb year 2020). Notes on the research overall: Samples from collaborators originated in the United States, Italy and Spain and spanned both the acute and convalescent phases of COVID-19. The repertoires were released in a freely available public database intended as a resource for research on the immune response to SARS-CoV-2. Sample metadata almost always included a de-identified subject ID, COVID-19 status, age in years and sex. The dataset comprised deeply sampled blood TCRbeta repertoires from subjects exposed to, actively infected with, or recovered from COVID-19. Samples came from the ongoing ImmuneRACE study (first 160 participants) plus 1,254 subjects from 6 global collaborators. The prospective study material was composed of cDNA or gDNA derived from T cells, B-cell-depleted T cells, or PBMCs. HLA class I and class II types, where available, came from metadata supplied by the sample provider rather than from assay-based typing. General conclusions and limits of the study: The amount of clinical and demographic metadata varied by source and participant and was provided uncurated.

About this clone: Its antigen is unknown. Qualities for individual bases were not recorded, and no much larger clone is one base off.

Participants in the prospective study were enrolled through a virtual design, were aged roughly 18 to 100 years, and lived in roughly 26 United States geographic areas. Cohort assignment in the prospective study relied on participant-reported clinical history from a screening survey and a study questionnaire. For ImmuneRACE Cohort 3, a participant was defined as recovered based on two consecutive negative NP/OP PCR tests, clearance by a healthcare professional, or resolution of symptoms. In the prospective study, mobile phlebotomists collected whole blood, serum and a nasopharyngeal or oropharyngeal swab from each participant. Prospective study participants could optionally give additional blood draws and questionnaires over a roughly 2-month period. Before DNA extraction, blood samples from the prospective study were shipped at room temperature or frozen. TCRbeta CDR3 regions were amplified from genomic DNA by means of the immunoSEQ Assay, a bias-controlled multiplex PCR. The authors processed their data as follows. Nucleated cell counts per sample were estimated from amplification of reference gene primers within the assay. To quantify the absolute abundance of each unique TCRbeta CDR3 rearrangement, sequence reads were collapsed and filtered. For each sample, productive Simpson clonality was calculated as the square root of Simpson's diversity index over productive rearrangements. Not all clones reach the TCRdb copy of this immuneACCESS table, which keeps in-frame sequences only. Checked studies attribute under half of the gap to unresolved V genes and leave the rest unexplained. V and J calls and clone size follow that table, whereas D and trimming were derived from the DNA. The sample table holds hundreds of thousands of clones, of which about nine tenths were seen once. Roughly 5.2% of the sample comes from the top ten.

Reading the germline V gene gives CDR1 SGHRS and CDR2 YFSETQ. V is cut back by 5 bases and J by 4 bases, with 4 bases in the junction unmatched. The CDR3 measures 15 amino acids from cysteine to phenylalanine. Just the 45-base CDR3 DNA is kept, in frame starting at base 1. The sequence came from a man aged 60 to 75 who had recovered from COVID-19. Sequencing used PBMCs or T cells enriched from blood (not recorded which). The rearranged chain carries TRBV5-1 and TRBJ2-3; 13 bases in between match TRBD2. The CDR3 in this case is CASSRTSGSADTQYF. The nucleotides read TGCGCCAGCAGTCGGACTAGCGGGAGTGCAGATACGCAGTATTTT.